Listed below are T cell receptor beta chains from one sample, sequenced in a study of OX40 agonist ivuxolimab in advanced cancers. Method: immunoSEQ multiplex PCR; TCRdb's copy keeps in-frame clones and lacks some. The sample lists some 90,000 clones; roughly 87% were seen once. Sequenced here: CD4+ or CD8+ T cells sorted from blood, sampled in a trial of the OX40 agonist ivuxolimab. These receptors all come from an adult with an advanced solid tumor such as melanoma, head and neck, liver or kidney cancer. Each CDR3 is given with its conserved first and last residue. Fields, in order: CDR3 protein, J gene, V gene.

CASSLLSGITSGPHEQYF,TRBJ2-7,TRBV7-2
CASGKGQGAFSDTQYF,TRBJ2-3,TRBV12-5
CASSLTGTDQPQHF,TRBJ1-5,TRBV7-2
CASSYSGTNYNEQFF,TRBJ2-1,TRBV6-5
CATRQAWDTEAFF,TRBJ1-1,TRBV19
CASSLTRNTGELFF,TRBJ2-2,TRBV7-3
CAWSVMGVAGQPQHF,TRBJ1-5,TRBV30
CASSPSGSETQYF,TRBJ2-5,TRBV5-1
CASSRSGGSNEQFF,TRBJ2-1,TRBV9
CASSPRRGENTEAFF,TRBJ1-1,TRBV27
CASSLGVGPYNEQFF,TRBJ2-1,TRBV5-1
CATSRDRGGIYGYTF,TRBJ1-2,TRBV15
CASRLYTGPNEKLFF,TRBJ1-4,TRBV19
CASSLSLDSLSSYNSPLHF,TRBJ1-6,TRBV7-8
CATASAGANNEQFF,TRBJ2-1,TRBV19
CASSISSVNSNQPQHF,TRBJ1-5,TRBV19
CASSVGAGRFFGNTIYF,TRBJ1-3,TRBV9